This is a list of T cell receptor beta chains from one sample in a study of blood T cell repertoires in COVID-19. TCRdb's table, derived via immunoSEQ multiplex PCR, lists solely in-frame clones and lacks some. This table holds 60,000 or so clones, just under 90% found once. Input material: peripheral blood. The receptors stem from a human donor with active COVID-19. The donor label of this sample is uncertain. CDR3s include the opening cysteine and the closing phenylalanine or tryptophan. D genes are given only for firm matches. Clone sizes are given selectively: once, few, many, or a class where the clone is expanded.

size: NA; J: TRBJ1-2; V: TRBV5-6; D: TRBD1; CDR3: CASSTGQGYGYTF; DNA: TGTGCCAGCAGCACGGGACAGGGGTATGGCTACACCTTC
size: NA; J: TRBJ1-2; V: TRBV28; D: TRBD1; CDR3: CASSPQGARFYGYTF; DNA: TGTGCCAGCAGTCCCCAGGGGGCAAGGTTTTATGGCTACACCTTC
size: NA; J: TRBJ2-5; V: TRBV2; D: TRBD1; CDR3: CASGDRVGETQYF; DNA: TGTGCCAGCGGGGACAGGGTTGGGGAGACCCAGTACTTC
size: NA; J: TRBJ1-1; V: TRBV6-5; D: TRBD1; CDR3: CASSYSQGYMNTEAFF; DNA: TGTGCCAGCAGTTACTCACAGGGGTACATGAACACTGAAGCTTTCTTT
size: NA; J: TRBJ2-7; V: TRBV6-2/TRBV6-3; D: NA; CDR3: CASSNVHLSYEQYF; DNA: TGTGCCAGCAGTAACGTACACCTCTCCTACGAGCAGTACTTC
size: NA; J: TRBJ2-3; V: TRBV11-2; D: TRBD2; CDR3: CASSLGRRGGTDTQYF; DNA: TGTGCCAGCAGCCTCGGGCGGCGGGGGGGGACAGATACGCAGTATTTT
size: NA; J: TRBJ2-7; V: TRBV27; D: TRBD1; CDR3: CASSMGQLGYEQYF; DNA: TGTGCCAGCAGTATGGGACAGCTGGGCTACGAGCAGTACTTC
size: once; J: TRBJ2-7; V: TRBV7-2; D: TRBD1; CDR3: CASSPGQGGSYEQYF; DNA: TGTGCCAGCAGCCCGGGACAGGGTGGCTCCTACGAGCAGTACTTC
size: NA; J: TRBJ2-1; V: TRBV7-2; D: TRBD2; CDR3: CASSLGLAGGHNEQFF; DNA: TGTGCCAGCAGCTTAGGGCTAGCGGGAGGGCACAATGAGCAGTTCTTC
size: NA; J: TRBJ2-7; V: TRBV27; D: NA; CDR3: CASSEGPGLITGEQYF; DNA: TGTGCCAGCAGCGAGGGCCCGGGACTTATTACGGGGGAGCAGTACTTC
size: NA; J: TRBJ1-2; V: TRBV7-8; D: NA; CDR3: CASSLDKGAPIGYTF; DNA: TGTGCCAGCAGCTTAGATAAAGGAGCCCCTATTGGCTACACCTTC
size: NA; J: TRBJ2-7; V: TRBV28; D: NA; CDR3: CASSLRPTVYEQYF; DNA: TGTGCCAGCAGTCTGCGACCGACAGTTTACGAGCAGTACTTC
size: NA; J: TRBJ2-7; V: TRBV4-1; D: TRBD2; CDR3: CASSQDTSDSYEQYF; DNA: TGCGCCAGCAGCCAAGATACTAGCGATTCCTACGAGCAGTACTTC
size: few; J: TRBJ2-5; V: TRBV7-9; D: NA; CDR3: CASSSPAEPQETQYF; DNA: TGTGCCAGCAGCTCACCCGCGGAGCCCCAAGAGACCCAGTACTTC
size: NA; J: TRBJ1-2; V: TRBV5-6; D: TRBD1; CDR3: CASSLAGGEDGYTF; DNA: TGTGCCAGCAGCTTGGCAGGGGGCGAAGATGGCTACACCTTC
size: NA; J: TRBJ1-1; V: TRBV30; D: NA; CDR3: CAWSVAPTGGTEAFF; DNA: TGTGCCTGGAGTGTAGCTCCGACAGGCGGTACTGAAGCTTTCTTT
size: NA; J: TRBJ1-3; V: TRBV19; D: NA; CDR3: CASSSPGKFSGNTIYF; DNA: TGTGCCAGTAGTTCTCCCGGGAAGTTCTCTGGAAACACCATATATTTT
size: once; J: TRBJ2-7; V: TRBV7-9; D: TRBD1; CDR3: CASSRRQGGWYEQYF; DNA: TGTGCCAGCAGCCGAAGACAGGGCGGTTGGTACGAGCAGTACTTC
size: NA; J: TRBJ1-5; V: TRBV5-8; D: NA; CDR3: CASSLDSFGPQHF; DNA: TGTGCCAGCAGCTTGGACTCCTTCGGGCCCCAGCATTTT
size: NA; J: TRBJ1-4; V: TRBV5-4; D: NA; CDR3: CASSSPDRPEKLFF; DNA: TGTGCCAGCAGCTCCCCCGACAGACCTGAAAAACTGTTTTTT
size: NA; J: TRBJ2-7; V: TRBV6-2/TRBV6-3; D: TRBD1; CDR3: CASSYTGGYEQYF; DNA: TGTGCCAGCAGTTACACAGGGGGCTACGAGCAGTACTTC
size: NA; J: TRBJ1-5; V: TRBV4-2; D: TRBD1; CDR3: CASSQPGTGVNQPQHF; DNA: TGTGCCAGCAGCCAACCTGGGACAGGCGTTAATCAGCCCCAGCATTTT
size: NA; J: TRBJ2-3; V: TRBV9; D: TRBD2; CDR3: CASSVASGTSTDTQYF; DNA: TGTGCCAGCAGCGTGGCTAGCGGGACTAGCACAGATACGCAGTATTTT
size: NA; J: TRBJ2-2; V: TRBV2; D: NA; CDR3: CASRVGAGTTGELFF; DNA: TGTGCCAGCAGAGTGGGGGCAGGGACCACCGGGGAGCTGTTTTTT
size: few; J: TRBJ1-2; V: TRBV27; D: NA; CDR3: CASSFRGFSGYTF; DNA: TGTGCCAGCAGTTTTCGGGGTTTTAGTGGCTACACCTTC
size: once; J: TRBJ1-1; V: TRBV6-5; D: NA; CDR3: CASSYGADTEAFF; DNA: TGTGCCAGCAGTTATGGGGCCGACACTGAAGCTTTCTTT
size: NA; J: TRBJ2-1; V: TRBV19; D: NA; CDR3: CASSIRGTVNEQFF; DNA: TGTGCCAGTAGTATCCGGGGGACGGTGAATGAGCAGTTCTTC
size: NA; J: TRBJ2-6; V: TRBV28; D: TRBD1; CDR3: CASSLPCGTGGSDANVLTF; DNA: TGTGCCAGCAGTTTACCCTGTGGGACAGGGGGGTCTGATGCCAACGTCCTGACTTTC
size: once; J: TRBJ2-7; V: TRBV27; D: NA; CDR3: CASSLSPRNEQYF; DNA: TGTGCCAGCAGTTTAAGCCCCAGGAACGAGCAGTACTTC
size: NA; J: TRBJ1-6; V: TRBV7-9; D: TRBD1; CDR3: CASSRTGPFSSPLHF; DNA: TGTGCCAGCAGCCGGACAGGGCCCTTTAGTTCACCCCTCCACTTT
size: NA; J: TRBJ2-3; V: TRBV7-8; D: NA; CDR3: CASSFPQGPRTDTQYF; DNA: TGTGCCAGCAGCTTCCCTCAGGGGCCTCGCACAGATACGCAGTATTTT
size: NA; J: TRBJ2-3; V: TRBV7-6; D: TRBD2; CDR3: CASSLTSGGYTDTQYF; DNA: TGTGCCAGCAGCTTGACTAGCGGGGGGTACACAGATACGCAGTATTTT
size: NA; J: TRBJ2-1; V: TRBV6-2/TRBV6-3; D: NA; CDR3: CASSPLGGAEISSYNEQFF; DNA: TGTGCCAGCAGTCCCCTGGGGGGAGCGGAGATCTCCTCCTACAATGAGCAGTTCTTC
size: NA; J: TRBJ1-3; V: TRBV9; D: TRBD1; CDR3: CASSGGTEGNTIYF; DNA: TGTGCCAGCAGCGGCGGGACAGAAGGAAACACCATATATTTT
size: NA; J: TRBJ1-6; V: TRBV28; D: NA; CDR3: CASSLSGTTKYSPLHF; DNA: TGTGCCAGCAGTTTAAGTGGGACAACTAAGTATTCACCCCTCCACTTT
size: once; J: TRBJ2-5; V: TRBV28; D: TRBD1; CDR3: CATMTGNEETQYF; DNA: TGTGCCACCATGACAGGGAATGAAGAGACCCAGTACTTC
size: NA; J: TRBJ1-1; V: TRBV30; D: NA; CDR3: CAWSVLGGANTEAFF; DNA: TGTGCCTGGAGTGTACTAGGCGGGGCGAACACTGAAGCTTTCTTT
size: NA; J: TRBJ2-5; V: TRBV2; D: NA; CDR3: CASSERGKETQYF; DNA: TGTGCCAGCAGTGAACGAGGGAAGGAGACCCAGTACTTC
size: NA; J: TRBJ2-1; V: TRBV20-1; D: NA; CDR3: CSASGSHEQFF; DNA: TGCAGTGCTAGCGGGAGCCATGAGCAGTTCTTC
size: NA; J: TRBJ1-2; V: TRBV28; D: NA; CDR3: CASIRGRVGYGYTF; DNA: TGTGCCAGCATTCGGGGGAGGGTAGGCTATGGCTACACCTTC
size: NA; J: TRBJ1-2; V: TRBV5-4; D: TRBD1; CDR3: CASSLAYRGQGIYGYTF; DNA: TGTGCCAGCAGCTTGGCCTACCGGGGACAGGGGATCTATGGCTACACCTTC
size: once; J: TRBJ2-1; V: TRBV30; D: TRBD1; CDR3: CAWSLKGAPGGTQFF; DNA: TGTGCCTGGAGCCTAAAGGGGGCGCCGGGTGGCACTCAGTTCTTC
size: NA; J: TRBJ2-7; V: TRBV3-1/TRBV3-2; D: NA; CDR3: CASSQDFTGEQYF; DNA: TGTGCCAGCAGCCAAGATTTTACAGGGGAGCAGTACTTC
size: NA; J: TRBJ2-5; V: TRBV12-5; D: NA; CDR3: CASGFGVEETQYF; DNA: TGTGCTAGTGGTTTCGGGGTAGAAGAGACCCAGTACTTC
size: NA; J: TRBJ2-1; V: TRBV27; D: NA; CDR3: CASSSGPLIYNEQFF; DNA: TGTGCCAGCAGTTCCGGTCCCCTTATTTACAATGAGCAGTTCTTC
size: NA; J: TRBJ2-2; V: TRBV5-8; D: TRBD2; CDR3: CASSLTGTAGGTGELFF; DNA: TGTGCCAGCAGCTTAACAGGGACGGCGGGAGGCACCGGGGAGCTGTTTTTT
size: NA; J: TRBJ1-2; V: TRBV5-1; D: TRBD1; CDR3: CASSLATGNYGYTF; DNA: TGCGCCAGCAGCTTGGCGACAGGGAACTATGGCTACACCTTC
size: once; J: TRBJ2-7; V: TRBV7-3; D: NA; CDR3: CASRFGGSYEQYF; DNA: TGTGCCAGCAGGTTTGGCGGATCCTACGAGCAGTACTTC
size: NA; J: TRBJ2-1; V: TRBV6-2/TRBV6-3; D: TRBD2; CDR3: CASSDPQRGGPDEQFF; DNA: TGTGCCAGCAGTGACCCCCAGCGGGGGGGTCCGGATGAGCAGTTCTTC
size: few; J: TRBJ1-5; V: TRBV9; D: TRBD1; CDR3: CASSAGQGAFNQPQHF; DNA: TGTGCCAGCAGCGCAGGACAGGGGGCCTTCAATCAGCCCCAGCATTTT
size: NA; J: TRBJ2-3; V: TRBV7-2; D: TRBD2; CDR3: CASSFLAVETDTQYF; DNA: TGTGCCAGCAGCTTCCTAGCGGTGGAGACAGATACGCAGTATTTT
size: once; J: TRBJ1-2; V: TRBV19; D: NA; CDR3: CASSRGGNYGYTF; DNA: TGTGCCAGTAGCAGGGGCGGGAACTATGGCTACACCTTC
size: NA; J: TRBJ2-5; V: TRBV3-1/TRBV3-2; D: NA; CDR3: CASSRTLGETQYF; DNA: TGTGCCAGCAGCCGGACTCTCGGAGAGACCCAGTACTTC
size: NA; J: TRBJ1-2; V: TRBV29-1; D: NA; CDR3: CSVEEAGLGYGYTF; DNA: TGCAGCGTTGAAGAGGCAGGACTGGGGTATGGCTACACCTTC
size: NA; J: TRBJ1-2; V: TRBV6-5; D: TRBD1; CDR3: CASSYTDRAYGYTF; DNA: TGTGCCAGCAGTTACACAGACAGGGCCTATGGCTACACCTTC
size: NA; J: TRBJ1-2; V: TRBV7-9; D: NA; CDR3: CASSSLGGAQEPGYTF; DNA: TGTGCCAGCAGCTCCCTAGGGGGGGCGCAGGAGCCCGGCTACACCTTC
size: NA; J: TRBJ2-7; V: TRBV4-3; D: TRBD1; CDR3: CASSQEGTGSYEQYF; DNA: TGCGCCAGCAGCCAAGAGGGGACAGGGTCCTACGAGCAGTACTTC
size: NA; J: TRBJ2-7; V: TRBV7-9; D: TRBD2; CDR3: CASSRLAGTTSYEQYF; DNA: TGTGCCAGCAGCCGTTTAGCGGGCACCACCTCCTACGAGCAGTACTTC
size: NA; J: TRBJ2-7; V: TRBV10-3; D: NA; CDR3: CAVGGFSYEQYF; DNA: TGTGCCGTCGGAGGCTTCTCCTACGAGCAGTACTTC